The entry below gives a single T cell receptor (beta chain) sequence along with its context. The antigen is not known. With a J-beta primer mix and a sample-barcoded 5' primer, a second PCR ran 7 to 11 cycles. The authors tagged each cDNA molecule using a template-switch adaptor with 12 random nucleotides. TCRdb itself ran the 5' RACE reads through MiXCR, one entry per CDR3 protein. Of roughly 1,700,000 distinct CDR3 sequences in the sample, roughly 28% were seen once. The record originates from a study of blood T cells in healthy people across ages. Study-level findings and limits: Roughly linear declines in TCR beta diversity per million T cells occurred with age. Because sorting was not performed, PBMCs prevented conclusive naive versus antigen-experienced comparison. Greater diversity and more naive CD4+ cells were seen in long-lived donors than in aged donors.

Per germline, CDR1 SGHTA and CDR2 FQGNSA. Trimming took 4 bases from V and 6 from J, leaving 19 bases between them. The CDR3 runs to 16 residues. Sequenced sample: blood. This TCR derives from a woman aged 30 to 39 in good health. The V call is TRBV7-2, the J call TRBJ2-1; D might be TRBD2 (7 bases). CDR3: CASSWGGARTRNEQFF. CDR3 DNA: TGTGCCAGCAGCTGGGGGGGGGCTAGAACGCGCAATGAGCAGTTCTTC.